This passage covers 14 T cell receptor beta chains from one sample sequenced in a study of blood T cell repertoires in COVID-19. This table comes from immunoSEQ multiplex PCR, and its TCRdb copy is limited to in-frame clones, with some not included. Of some 220,000 clones listed, just under 85% are singletons. Sequences were obtained from peripheral blood. The receptor source for this set is a man between 45 and 60 years old with acute or convalescent COVID-19.

V and J are TRBV28 and TRBJ1-4; 12 nucleotides match TRBD1. The CDR3 has 18 residues. With 7 bases clipped from V and 4 bases from J, the junction kept 13 bases outside the gene matches. Germline loops: CDR1 MDHEN, CDR2 SYDVKM. CDR3 sequence: CASNSGQGARGHNEKLFF. The DNA of the CDR3 is TGTGCCAGCAATTCGGGACAGGGGGCGCGGGGCCATAATGAAAAACTGTTTTTT.

The chain is built from TRBV3-1 (or the pseudogene TRBV3-2) and TRBJ2-7, with 12 bases that match TRBD2. J lost 1 base, V lost 4 bases, and 8 bases had no gene match. Germline V gene lookup returns CDR1 LGHDT and CDR2 YNNKEL (reference sequence). The CDR3 runs to 17 residues. Here the CDR3 DNA reads TGTGCCAGCAGCCGAGGCGGGCTAGCGGGAGGGTCCTACGAGCAGTACTTC. It is translated as CASSRGGLAGGSYEQYF.

The genes are TRBV27 and TRBJ2-5; possible D gene TRBD2, 5 bases. With 5 bases removed from V and 2 bases from J, the gap between germline ends came to 12 bases. The CDR3 spans 14 residues. Germline V gene lookup returns CDR1 MNHEY and CDR2 SMNVEV (reference sequence). Here the CDR3 reads CASSKNREQETQYF. The CDR3 DNA follows: TGTGCCAGCAGTAAAAACCGGGAACAAGAGACCCAGTACTTC.

This clone has only a few counts. The gene calls are TRBV7-9 and TRBJ2-1; TRBD2 is a possible D gene (6 bases). The CDR3 contains 15 residues. Between the trimmed V and J ends, which lost 1 base and 3 bases, there was a span of 10 bases. Germline assignment: CDR1 SEHNR and CDR2 FQNEAQ (reference sequence). The CDR3 DNA reads as TGTGCCAGCAGCTTAGGTGGGACTCTCTACAATGAGCAGTTCTTC. This encodes CASSLGGTLYNEQFF.

The chain couples TRBV10-3 to TRBJ2-5; TRBD2 might be the D (5 bases). The CDR3 extends over 12 amino acids. Trimming stripped 10 bases from V and 5 bases from J, with 14 bases between. Looked up from germline, CDR1 is ENHRY and CDR2 is SYGVKD. The CDR3 region has the DNA TGTGCCACAAGGCTCGAGGGCGAGACCCAGTACTTC. Its protein is CATRLEGETQYF.

The chain links TRBV6-5 to TRBJ1-4; a weak D match, TRBD1 (5 bases). The CDR3 extends over 13 amino acids. The ends were cut back, 5 bases at V and 4 bases at J, with 8 bases in the middle. Looked up from germline, CDR1 is MNHEY and CDR2 is SVGAGI. The CDR3 DNA sequence: TGTGCCAGCAGTCGACAGATTAATGAAAAACTGTTTTTT. Residues: CASSRQINEKLFF.

The chain joins TRBV9 to TRBJ2-5, with 8 bases lining up with TRBD1. V gave up 4 bases and J gave up 5 bases; unmatched junction bases: 13. Germline V gene sequence: CDR1 SGDLS, CDR2 YYNGEE. This CDR3 comprises 16 residues. As DNA, the CDR3 is TGTGCCAGCAGCTTCGACGGGCAGGGGGCTTTGGAGACCCAGTACTTC. Protein sequence: CASSFDGQGALETQYF.

This chain joins TRBV24-1 and TRBJ1-2; no reliable D call. The V and J ends lost 4 bases and 8 bases respectively, with 13 bases between them. Germline CDR1 KGHDR, CDR2 SFDVKD. The CDR3 totals 13 residues. CDR3 DNA: TGTGCCACCAGTGACCCCACAGTTGGGGGCTACACCTTC. This codes for CATSDPTVGGYTF.

This chain joins TRBV12-3 or TRBV12-4 and TRBJ2-7, with D perhaps TRBD1 (6 bases). Trimming stripped 7 bases from V and 2 bases from J, with 12 bases between. This CDR3 is 13 amino acids long. CDR3 DNA sequence: TGTGCCAGCACAGGGGCAGGGGCCTACGAGCAGTACTTC. This gives the protein CASTGAGAYEQYF.

The chain uses TRBV28 and TRBJ2-1; D might be TRBD2 (6 bases). V was cut by 5 bases and J by 5 bases, with 13 bases left in between. Germline values: CDR1 MDHEN, CDR2 SYDVKM. This CDR3 has 14 amino acids. This CDR3 is CASSGSWGDNEQFF. The CDR3 DNA reads TGTGCCAGCAGTGGATCTTGGGGGGACAATGAGCAGTTCTTC.

This chain links TRBV27 with TRBJ1-6; a weak D match, TRBD1 (6 bases). The V gene lost 6 bases and the J gene lost 10 bases, with 16 bases spanning the gap. Germline lookup yields CDR1 MNHEY and CDR2 SMNVEV (reference sequence). CDR3 length: 14 residues. CDR3 amino acids: CASRVAGEGSPLHF. Here the CDR3 DNA reads TGTGCCAGCAGAGTCGCAGGGGAAGGGTCACCCCTCCACTTT.

Only a few counts were recorded for this clone. V usage is TRBV18 and J usage is TRBJ2-7; TRBD1 agrees at 8 bases. The V gene end was trimmed by 3 bases and the J gene end by 5 bases; junction bases not matched to a gene: 9. Germline CDR1 reads KGHSH; CDR2 reads LQKENI. The CDR3 contains 15 residues. The CDR3 DNA is TGTGCCAGCTCACCCAAACCGGGACAGGTCCACGAGCAGTACTTC. Translating it yields CASSPKPGQVHEQYF. Full variable domain (missing parts from reference TRBV18 and TRBJ2-7): NAGVMQNPRHLVRRRGQEARLRCSPMKGHSHVYWYRQLPEEGLKFMVYLQKENIIDESGMPKERFSAEFPKEGPSILRIQQVVRGDSAAYFCASSPKPGQVHEQYFGPGTRLTVT.

The chain joins TRBV28 to TRBJ2-1; D is unresolved. V was cut by 6 bases and J by 0 bases, with 15 bases left in between. CDR1 MDHEN and CDR2 SYDVKM come from the germline V gene. The CDR3 contains 16 residues. CDR3 sequence reads: CASSDYPADSYNEQFF. In nucleotides, the CDR3 is TGTGCCAGCAGCGATTATCCGGCGGACTCCTACAATGAGCAGTTCTTC.

V and J are TRBV5-8 and TRBJ2-1; TRBD2 aligns across 9 bases. J was trimmed by 1 base and V by 2 bases; bases with no gene match: 4. CDR1 is SGHTS and CDR2 is YDEGEE in the germline V gene. The CDR3 sequence is 16 residues long. The CDR3 spells CASSFSGRRSYNEQFF. In DNA, the CDR3 is TGTGCCAGCAGCTTTAGCGGGAGAAGGTCCTACAATGAGCAGTTCTTC.